Below are 6 T cell receptor beta chains sequenced from a single sample in a study of T-cell memory formation after mild COVID-19. TCRdb fed the 5' RACE reads into MiXCR, producing one record per CDR3 protein. The data hold just over 60,000 distinct CDR3 sequences, with 9% to 9.5% observed a single time. Sequencing used PBMCs or a T cell subset sorted from them (not recorded which). The receptors here all came from a man aged 18 to 29 who had mild COVID-19 (a few samples of this study predate the infection). Cell type and time point are not known.

The chain carries TRBV5-1 and TRBJ2-5, with TRBD1 matching 7 bases. V was clipped by 6 bases and J by 5 bases; unmatched bases: 10. The CDR3 is made up of 14 amino acids. Germline V gives CDR1 SGHRS, CDR2 YFSETQ. The chain's CDR3 is CASKGGLGGETQYF. In nucleotides, the CDR3 is TGCGCCAGCAAAGGGGGCTTGGGTGGTGAGACCCAGTACTTC.

The rearrangement links TRBV5-5 to TRBJ2-5; D possibly corresponds to TRBD1 (5 bases). V was pared by 1 base and J by 2 bases, with 9 bases between. The CDR3 consists of 14 residues. Germline values: CDR1 SGHKS, CDR2 YYEKEE (reference sequence). DNA of the CDR3: TGTGCCAGCAGCTTGACGACAGTTCAAGAGACCCAGTACTTC. Amino acid sequence: CASSLTTVQETQYF. Full variable domain (remainder filled in from reference TRBV5-5 and TRBJ2-5): DAGVTQSPTHLIKTRGQQVTLRCSPISGHKSVSWYQQVLGQGPQFIFQYYEKEERGRGNFPDRFSARQFPNYSSELNVNALLLGDSALYLCASSLTTVQETQYFGPGTRLLVL.

The CDR3 here is CSVEEGSTEAFF. Written as DNA, the CDR3 is TGCAGCGTTGAAGAAGGGTCCACTGAAGCTTTCTTT. This chain links TRBV29-1 with TRBJ1-1; D is unclear. CDR1 and CDR2 (germline): SQVTM, ANQGSEA. V was trimmed by 0 bases and J by 4 bases, leaving 6 bases between them. This CDR3 region has 12 residues.

This clonotype was recorded a few times. V usage is TRBV20-1 and J usage is TRBJ2-1; 7 bases are a match to TRBD2. V was pared by 5 bases and J by 8 bases, with 15 bases of the junction left unmatched. The CDR3 totals 15 residues. CDR1 and CDR2 from the germline V gene are DFQATT and SNEGSKA (reference sequence). The CDR3: CSAHPRTSPGDEQFF. The CDR3 bases are TGCAGTGCTCACCCCAGGACTAGTCCCGGCGATGAGCAGTTCTTC.

The table lists this clonotype with a few counts. The V gene is TRBV10-3, the J gene TRBJ1-2; 7 nucleotides align to TRBD1. The V and J ends lost 5 bases and 5 bases, in that order; junction bases with no gene match: 2. Germline V gene sequence: CDR1 ENHRY, CDR2 SYGVKD. The CDR3 sequence is 12 residues long. The CDR3 protein is CAISRGPYGYTF. CDR3 in DNA: TGTGCCATCAGTAGGGGGCCATATGGCTACACCTTC.

On this clonotype: At one end the junction does not follow the germline gene, possibly because of a read error. V and J are TRBV7-2 and TRBJ1-5; D call uncertain. Germline lookup yields CDR1 SGHTA and CDR2 FQGNSA. The length of the CDR3 is 14 residues. The CDR3 protein is CASSLARGVQPQHF. CDR3 DNA: TGTGCCAGCAGCCTAGCACGTGGGGTTCAGCCCCAGCATTTT.